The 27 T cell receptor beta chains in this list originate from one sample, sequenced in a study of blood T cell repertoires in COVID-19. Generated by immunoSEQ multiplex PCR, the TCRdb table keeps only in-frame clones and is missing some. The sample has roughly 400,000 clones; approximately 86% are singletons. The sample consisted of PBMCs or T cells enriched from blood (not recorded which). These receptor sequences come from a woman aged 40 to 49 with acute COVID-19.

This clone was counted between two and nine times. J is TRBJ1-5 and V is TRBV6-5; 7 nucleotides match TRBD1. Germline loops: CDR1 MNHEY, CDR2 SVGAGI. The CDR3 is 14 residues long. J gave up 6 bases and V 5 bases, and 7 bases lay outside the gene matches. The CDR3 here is CASSPDRVRQPQHF. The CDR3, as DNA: TGTGCCAGCAGTCCCGACAGGGTGCGTCAGCCCCAGCATTTT.

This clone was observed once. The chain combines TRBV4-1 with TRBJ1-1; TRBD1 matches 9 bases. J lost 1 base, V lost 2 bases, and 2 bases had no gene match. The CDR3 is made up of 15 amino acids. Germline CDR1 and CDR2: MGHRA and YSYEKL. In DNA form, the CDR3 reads TGCGCCAGCAGCCAACGGGACAGGGAGAACACTGAAGCTTTCTTT. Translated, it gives CASSQRDRENTEAFF.

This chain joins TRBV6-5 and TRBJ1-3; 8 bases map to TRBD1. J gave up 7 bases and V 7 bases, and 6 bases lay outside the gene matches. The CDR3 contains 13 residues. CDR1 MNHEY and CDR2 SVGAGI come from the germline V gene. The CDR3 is CASKRQGWNTIYF. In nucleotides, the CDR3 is TGTGCCAGCAAACGACAGGGGTGGAACACCATATATTTT.

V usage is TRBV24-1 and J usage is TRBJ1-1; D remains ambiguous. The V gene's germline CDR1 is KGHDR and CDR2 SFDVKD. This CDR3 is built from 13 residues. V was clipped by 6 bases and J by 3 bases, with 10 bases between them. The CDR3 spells CATSSAGHTEAFF. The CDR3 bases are TGTGCCACCAGTTCGGCGGGCCACACTGAAGCTTTCTTT.

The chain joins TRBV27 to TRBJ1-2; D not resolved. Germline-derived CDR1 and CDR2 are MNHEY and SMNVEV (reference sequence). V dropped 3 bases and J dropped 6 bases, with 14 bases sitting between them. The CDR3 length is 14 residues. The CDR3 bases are TGTGCCAGCAGTTTTCACAGTAAAGCTAATGGCTACACCTTC. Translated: CASSFHSKANGYTF.

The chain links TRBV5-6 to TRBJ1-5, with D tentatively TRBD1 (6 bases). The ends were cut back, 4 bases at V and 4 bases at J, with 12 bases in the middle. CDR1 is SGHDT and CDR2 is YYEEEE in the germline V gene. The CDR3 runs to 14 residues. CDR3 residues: CASSPGQTNQPQHF. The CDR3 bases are TGTGCCAGCAGCCCCGGACAGACTAATCAGCCCCAGCATTTT.

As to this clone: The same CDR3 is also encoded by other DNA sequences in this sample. The CDR3 sequence is CASSLGRGYGYTF. The CDR3 bases are TGTGCCAGCAGTTTAGGCAGGGGCTATGGCTACACCTTC. V usage is TRBV12-3 or TRBV12-4 and J usage is TRBJ1-2; D possibly corresponds to TRBD1 (6 bases). V lost 1 base and J lost 4, with 7 bases in between. CDR3 length: 13 residues.

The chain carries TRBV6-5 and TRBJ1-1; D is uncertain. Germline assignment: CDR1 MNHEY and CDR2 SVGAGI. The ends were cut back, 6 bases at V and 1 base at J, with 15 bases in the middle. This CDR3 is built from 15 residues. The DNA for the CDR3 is TGTGCCAGCAGCGCCAAAGTTCGGGGGAACACTGAAGCTTTCTTT. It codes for CASSAKVRGNTEAFF.

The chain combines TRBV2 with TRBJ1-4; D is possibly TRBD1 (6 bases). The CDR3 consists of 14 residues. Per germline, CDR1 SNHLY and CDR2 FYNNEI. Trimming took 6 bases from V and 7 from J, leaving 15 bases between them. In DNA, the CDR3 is TGTGCCAGCAGAAAAACAGGGCGAGGTGAAAAACTGTTTTTT. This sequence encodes CASRKTGRGEKLFF.

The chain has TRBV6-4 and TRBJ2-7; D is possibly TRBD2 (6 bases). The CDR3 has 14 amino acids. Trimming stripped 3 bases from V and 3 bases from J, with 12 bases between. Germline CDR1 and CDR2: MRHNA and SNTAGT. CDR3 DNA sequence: TGTGCCAGCAGTGAGCCTAGCGCTAACTACGAGCAGTACTTC. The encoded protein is CASSEPSANYEQYF.

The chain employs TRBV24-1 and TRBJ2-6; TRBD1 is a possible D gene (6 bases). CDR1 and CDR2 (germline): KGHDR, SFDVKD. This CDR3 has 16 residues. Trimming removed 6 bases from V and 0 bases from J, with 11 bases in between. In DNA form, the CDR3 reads TGTGCCACCAGTAACACAGGGACCTCTGGGGCCAACGTCCTGACTTTC. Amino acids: CATSNTGTSGANVLTF.

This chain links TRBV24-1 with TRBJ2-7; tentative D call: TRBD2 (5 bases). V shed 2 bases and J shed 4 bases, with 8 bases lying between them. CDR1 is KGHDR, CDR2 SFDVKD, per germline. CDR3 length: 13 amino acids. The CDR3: CATSDSGKYEQYF. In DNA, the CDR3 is TGTGCCACCAGTGATTCCGGGAAATACGAGCAGTACTTC.

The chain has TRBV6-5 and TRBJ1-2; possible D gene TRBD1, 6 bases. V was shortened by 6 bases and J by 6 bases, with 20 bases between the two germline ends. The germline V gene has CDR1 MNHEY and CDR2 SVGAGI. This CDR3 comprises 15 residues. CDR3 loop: CASRITQDSLNGYTF. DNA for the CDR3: TGTGCCAGCAGGATAACCCAGGACAGCCTGAATGGCTACACCTTC.

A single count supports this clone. CDR3 protein: CASSVTAYSNQPQHF. As DNA, the CDR3 is TGTGCCAGCAGCGTAACAGCCTATAGCAATCAGCCCCAGCATTTT. J is TRBJ1-5 and V is TRBV9; D not certain. Trimming took off 1 base at V and 0 bases at J, with 8 bases between the two ends. Germline V gives CDR1 SGDLS, CDR2 YYNGEE. The CDR3 has 15 residues.

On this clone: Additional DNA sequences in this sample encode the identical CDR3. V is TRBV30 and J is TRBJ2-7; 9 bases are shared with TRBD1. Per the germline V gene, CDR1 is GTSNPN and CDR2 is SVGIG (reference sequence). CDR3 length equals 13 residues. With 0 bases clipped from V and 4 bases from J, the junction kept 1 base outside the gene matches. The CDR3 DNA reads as TGTGCCTGGAGTGTACAGGGGGCGTACGAGCAGTACTTC. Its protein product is CAWSVQGAYEQYF.

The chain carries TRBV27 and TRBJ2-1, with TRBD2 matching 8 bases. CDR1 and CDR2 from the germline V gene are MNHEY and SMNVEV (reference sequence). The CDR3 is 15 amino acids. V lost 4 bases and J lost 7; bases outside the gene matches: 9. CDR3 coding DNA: TGTGCCAGCAGTTCTACGGGACTAGGAGGTAATGAGCAGTTCTTC. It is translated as CASSSTGLGGNEQFF.

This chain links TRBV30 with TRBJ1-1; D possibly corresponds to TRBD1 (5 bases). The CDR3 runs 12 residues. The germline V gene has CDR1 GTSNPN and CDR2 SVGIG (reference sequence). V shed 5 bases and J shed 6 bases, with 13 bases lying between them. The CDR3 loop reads CAWGTRQPEAFF. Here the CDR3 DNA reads TGTGCCTGGGGGACTCGACAACCTGAAGCTTTCTTT.

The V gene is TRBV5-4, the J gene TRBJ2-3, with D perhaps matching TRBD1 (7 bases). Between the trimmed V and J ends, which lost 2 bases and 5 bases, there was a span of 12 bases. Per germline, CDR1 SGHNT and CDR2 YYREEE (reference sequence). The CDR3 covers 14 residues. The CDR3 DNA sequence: TGTGCCAGCAGCTTTCCGCAGGGGGGAGATACGCAGTATTTT. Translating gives CASSFPQGGDTQYF.

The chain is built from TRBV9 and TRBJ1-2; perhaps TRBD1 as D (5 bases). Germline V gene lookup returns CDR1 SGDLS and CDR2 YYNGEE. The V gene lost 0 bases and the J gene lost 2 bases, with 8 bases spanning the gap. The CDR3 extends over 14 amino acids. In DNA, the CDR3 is TGTGCCAGCAGCGTAGGGGGGGTCAACTATGGCTACACCTTC. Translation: CASSVGGVNYGYTF. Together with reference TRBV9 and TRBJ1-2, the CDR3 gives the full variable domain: DSGVTQTPKHLITATGQRVTLRCSPRSGDLSVYWYQQSLDQGLQFLIQYYNGEERAKGNILERFSAQQFPDLHSELNLSSLELGDSALYFCASSVGGVNYGYTFGSGTRLTVV.

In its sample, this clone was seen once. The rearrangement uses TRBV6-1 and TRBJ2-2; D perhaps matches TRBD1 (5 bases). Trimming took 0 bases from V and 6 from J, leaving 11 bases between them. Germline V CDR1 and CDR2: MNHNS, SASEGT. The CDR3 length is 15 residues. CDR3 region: CASSEAVQGAGELFF. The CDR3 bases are TGTGCCAGCAGTGAAGCGGTCCAGGGCGCCGGGGAGCTGTTTTTT.

CDR3 coding DNA: TGTGCCAGTAGTATAGGGGGCAGTTCCTACGAGCAGTACTTC. This translates into CASSIGGSSYEQYF. The chain carries TRBV19 and TRBJ2-7, with TRBD1 as a possible D gene (5 bases). The CDR3 consists of 14 residues. Germline CDR1 is LNHDA and CDR2 is SQIVND (reference sequence). The V gene lost 1 base and the J gene lost 1 base, with 8 bases spanning the gap.

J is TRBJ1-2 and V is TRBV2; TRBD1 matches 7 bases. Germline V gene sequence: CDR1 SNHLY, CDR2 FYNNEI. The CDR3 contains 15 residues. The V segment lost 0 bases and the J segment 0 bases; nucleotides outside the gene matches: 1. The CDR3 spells CASSEAGQANYGYTF. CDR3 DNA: TGTGCCAGCAGTGAAGCCGGACAGGCTAACTATGGCTACACCTTC.

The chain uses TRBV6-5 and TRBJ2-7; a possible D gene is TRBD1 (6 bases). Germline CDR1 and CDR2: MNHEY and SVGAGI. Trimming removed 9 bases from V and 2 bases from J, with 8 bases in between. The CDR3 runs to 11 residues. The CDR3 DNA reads TGTGCCAGTACAGGGACCTACGAGCAGTACTTC. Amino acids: CASTGTYEQYF.

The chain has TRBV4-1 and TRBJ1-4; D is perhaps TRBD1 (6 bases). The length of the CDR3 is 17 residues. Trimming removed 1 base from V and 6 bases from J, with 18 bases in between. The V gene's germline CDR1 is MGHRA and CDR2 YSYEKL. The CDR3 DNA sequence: TGCGCCAGCAGCCAAGTTGGGGGCAGGGTTGTTGATGAAAAACTGTTTTTT. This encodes CASSQVGGRVVDEKLFF.

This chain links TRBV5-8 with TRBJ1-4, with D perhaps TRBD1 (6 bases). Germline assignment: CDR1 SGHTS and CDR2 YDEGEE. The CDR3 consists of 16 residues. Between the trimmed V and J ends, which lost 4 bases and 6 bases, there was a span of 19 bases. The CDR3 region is CASSNENRASHEKLFF. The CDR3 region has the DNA TGTGCCAGCAGCAACGAAAACAGGGCAAGTCATGAAAAACTGTTTTTT.

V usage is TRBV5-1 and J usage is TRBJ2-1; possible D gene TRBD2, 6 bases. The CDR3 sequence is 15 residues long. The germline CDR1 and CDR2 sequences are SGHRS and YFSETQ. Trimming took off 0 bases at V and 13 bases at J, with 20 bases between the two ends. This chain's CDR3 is CASSLEGFLAGTQFF. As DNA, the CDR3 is TGCGCCAGCAGCTTGGAGGGTTTCCTTGCCGGGACTCAGTTCTTC.

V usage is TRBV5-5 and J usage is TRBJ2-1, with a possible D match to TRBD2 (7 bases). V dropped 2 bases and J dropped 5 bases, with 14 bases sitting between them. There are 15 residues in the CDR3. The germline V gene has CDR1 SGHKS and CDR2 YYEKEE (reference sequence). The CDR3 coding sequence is TGTGCCAGCAGCTTCTTAGGGGGGGCTGACAATGAGCAGTTCTTC. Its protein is CASSFLGGADNEQFF.